These 11 T cell receptor beta chains were all obtained from the same sample, sequenced in a study of T cell repertoires in cytomegalovirus infection. No antigens are known for them. TCRdb redid the calling of the reads with MiXCR, one entry per CDR3 protein. The table includes a few hundred thousand distinct CDR3 sequences, around 25% detected once. Sequenced material: cultured PBMCs, taken from culture after CMV antigen stimulation. The source of these receptors is a human donor in good health (CMV status not recorded). Some clones in this sample may be carry-over from other donors' samples.

The V and J genes are TRBV18 and TRBJ2-1, with 12 bases that match TRBD2. The germline V gene has CDR1 KGHSH and CDR2 LQKENI. With V trimmed by 5 bases and J by 7 bases, 9 bases remained unmatched. The CDR3 covers 16 residues. The CDR3 loop reads CASSATTSGSVNEQFF. In DNA form, the CDR3 reads TGTGCCAGCTCAGCCACGACTAGCGGGAGTGTGAATGAGCAGTTCTTC.

The J gene is TRBJ2-1, the V gene TRBV6-2 or TRBV6-3; 7 nucleotides align to TRBD1. There are 15 residues in the CDR3. Germline CDR1 is MNHEY and CDR2 is SVGEGT. J lost 9 bases, V lost 2 bases, and 10 bases had no gene match. CDR3: CASSYQQGRLGEQFF. In DNA form, the CDR3 reads TGTGCCAGCAGTTACCAACAGGGGCGGTTAGGTGAGCAGTTCTTC.

Concerning this clonotype: The junction does not match germline at one end; this may be a read error. Here the CDR3 reads CASSLQGASGNTLYF. The CDR3 nucleotides are TGTGCCAGCAGCTTACAGGGGGCGTCTGGAAACACCTTATATTTT. V is TRBV9 and J is TRBJ1-3; 9 nucleotides agree with TRBD1. This CDR3 has 15 amino acids. Germline V CDR1 and CDR2: SGDLS, YYNGEE.

This clonotype appeared once. This chain joins TRBV28 and TRBJ2-1, with D uncertain. The V gene's germline CDR1 is MDHEN and CDR2 SYDVKM. Trimming took off 4 bases at V and 5 bases at J, with 6 bases between the two ends. CDR3 length: 12 amino acids. CDR3 region: CASSYGHNEQFF. The CDR3 nucleotides are TGTGCCAGCAGTTACGGGCACAATGAGCAGTTCTTC.

As DNA, the CDR3 is TGTGCCAGCAGCCCGTCCCCCCCCGGGACAGGGCCCTACGAGCAGTACTTC. Translated: CASSPSPPGTGPYEQYF. This rearrangement joins TRBV7-9 to TRBJ2-7, with 9 bases identical to TRBD1. Germline V lookup: CDR1 SEHNR, CDR2 FQNEAQ (reference sequence). The CDR3 spans 17 residues. V was clipped by 5 bases and J by 2 bases; unmatched bases: 13.

This clonotype came up a few times. This chain joins TRBV6-1 and TRBJ2-7, with D maybe TRBD2 (6 bases). The germline V and J ends were trimmed by 7 bases and 4 bases, with 23 bases remaining between them. The CDR3 has 16 amino acids. Germline CDR1 and CDR2: MNHNS and SASEGT. CDR3 in amino acids: CASNPPRAGWLYEQYF. The CDR3 DNA reads as TGTGCCAGCAACCCACCTAGGGCGGGATGGTTGTACGAGCAGTACTTC.

This chain links TRBV12-5 with TRBJ1-5; 8 nucleotides match TRBD1. The CDR3 sequence is 15 residues long. Germline-derived CDR1 and CDR2 are LGHNT and FRNRAP. After removal of 0 bases from V and 5 bases from J, the junction contained 3 bases not matched to a gene. CDR3 bases: TGTGCTAGTGGTTTGGTAACGACAGGGGATCAGCCCCAGCATTTT. This codes for CASGLVTTGDQPQHF.

V gene TRBV5-4 combines with J gene TRBJ2-1; D possibly corresponds to TRBD2 (6 bases). The germline CDR1 and CDR2 sequences are SGHNT and YYREEE (reference sequence). The V end lost 0 bases, the J end lost 0 bases, and 10 bases lay between the germline ends. This CDR3 spans 16 amino acids. In DNA form, the CDR3 reads TGTGCCAGCAGCTTGGAAGGAGGGATCTCCTACAATGAGCAGTTCTTC. It codes for CASSLEGGISYNEQFF.

The chain combines TRBV5-1 with TRBJ2-7; D not resolved. CDR3 length equals 14 residues. Germline values: CDR1 SGHRS, CDR2 YFSETQ. V gave up 4 bases and J gave up 2 bases, with 13 bases separating them. The CDR3 loop reads CASSVGSLTYEQYF. DNA for the CDR3: TGCGCCAGCAGCGTCGGATCCCTTACCTACGAGCAGTACTTC.

The chain has TRBV7-9 and TRBJ1-4; TRBD1 matches 8 bases. The J segment lost 8 bases and the V segment lost 5 bases, leaving 7 bases of the junction unmatched. The CDR3 totals 14 residues. The V gene's germline CDR1 is SEHNR and CDR2 FQNEAQ (reference sequence). The CDR3 loop is CASSRQGSREKLFF. Here the CDR3 DNA reads TGTGCCAGCAGCAGACAGGGGTCGCGGGAAAAACTGTTTTTT.

In its sample, this clonotype was seen many times. The chain couples TRBV7-9 to TRBJ2-2; 11 nucleotides agree with TRBD1. Germline trimming cut 3 bases from V and 6 bases from J; bases unmatched to any gene: 12. Looked up from germline, CDR1 is SEHNR and CDR2 is FQNEAQ (reference sequence). The CDR3 runs 18 residues. CDR3 amino acids: CASSLKLPGQGESGELFF. Here the CDR3 DNA reads TGTGCCAGCAGCTTGAAACTGCCGGGACAGGGGGAATCCGGGGAGCTGTTTTTT.